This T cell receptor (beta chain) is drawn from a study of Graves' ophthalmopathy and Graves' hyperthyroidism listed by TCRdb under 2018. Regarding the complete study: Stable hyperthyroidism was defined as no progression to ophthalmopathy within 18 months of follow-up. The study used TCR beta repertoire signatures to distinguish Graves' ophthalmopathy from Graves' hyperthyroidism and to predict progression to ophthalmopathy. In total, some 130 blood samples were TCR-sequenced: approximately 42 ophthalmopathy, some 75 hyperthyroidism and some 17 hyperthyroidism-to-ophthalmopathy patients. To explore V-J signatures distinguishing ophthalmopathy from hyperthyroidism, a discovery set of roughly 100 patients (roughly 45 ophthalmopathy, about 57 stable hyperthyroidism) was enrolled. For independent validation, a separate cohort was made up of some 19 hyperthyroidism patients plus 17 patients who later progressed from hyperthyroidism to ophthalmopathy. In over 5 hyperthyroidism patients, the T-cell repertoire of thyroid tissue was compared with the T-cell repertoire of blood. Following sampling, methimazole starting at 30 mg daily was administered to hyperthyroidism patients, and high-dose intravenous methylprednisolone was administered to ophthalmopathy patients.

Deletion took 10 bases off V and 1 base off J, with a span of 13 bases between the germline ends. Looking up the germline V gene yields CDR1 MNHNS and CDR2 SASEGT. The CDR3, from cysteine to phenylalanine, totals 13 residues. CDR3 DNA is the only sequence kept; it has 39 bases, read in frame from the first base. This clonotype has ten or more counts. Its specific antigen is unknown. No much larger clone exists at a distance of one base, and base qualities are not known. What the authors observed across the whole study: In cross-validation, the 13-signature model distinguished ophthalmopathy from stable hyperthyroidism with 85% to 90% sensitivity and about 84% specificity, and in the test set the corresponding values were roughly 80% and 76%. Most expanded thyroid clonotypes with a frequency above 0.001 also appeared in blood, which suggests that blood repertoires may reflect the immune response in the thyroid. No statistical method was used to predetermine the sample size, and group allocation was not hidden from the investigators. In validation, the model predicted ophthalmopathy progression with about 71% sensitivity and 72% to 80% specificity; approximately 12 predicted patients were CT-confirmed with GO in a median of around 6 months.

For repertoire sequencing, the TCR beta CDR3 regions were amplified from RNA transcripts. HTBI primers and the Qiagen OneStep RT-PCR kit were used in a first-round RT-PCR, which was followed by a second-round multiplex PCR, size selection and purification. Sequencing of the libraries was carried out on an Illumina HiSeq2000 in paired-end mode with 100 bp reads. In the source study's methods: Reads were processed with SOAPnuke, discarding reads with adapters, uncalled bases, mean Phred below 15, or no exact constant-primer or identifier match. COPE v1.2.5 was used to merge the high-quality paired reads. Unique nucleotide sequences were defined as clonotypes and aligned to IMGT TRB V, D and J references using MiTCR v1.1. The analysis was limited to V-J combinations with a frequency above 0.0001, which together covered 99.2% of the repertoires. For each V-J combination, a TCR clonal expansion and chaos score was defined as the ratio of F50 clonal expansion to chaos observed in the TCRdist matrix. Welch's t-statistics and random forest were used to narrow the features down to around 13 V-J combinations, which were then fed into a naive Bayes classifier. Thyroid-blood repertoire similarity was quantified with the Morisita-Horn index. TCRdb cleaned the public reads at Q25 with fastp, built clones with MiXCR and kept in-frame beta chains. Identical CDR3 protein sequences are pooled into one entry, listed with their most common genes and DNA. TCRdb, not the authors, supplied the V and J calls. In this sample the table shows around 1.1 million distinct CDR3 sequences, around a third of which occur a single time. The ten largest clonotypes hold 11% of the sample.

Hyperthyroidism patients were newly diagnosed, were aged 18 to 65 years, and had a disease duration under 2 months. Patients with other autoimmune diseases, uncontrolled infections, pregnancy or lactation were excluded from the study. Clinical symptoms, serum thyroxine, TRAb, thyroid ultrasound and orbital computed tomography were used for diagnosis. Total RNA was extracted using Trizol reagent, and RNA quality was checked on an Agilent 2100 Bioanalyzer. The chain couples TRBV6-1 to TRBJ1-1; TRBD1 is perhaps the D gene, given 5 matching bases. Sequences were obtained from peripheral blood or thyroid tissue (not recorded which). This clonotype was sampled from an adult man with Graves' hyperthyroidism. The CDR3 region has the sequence CATIQVRNTEAFF. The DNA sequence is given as TGTGCCACCATACAGGTCCGGAACACTGAAGCTTTCTTT.